The 20 T cell receptor beta chains below were found in one sample sequenced in a study of T-cell reconstitution after alpha-beta-depleted transplantation in children. During its preparation, the TCRbeta library received unique molecular identifiers. MiXCR, applied by TCRdb to the PCR reads, yields one record per CDR3 protein. The top ten clones hold approximately 4.2% of a sample with a few hundred thousand distinct CDR3 sequences, 13% of them seen once. The source was PBMCs, collected from the stem cell graft. All receptors derive from a human donor who donated a stem cell graft to a child with Fanconi anemia.

In its sample, this clonotype was seen many times. J is TRBJ2-1 and V is TRBV29-1, with D unresolved. The CDR3 is made up of 11 amino acids. Germline V CDR1 and CDR2: SQVTM, ANQGSEA. Trimming removed 7 bases at V and 8 bases at J, with 12 bases between. CDR3 nucleotides: TGCAGCGGGGCTTTAAACTATGAGCAGTTCTTC. This gives the protein CSGALNYEQFF.

In this sample, this clonotype turned up many times. The chain recombines TRBV5-1 with TRBJ2-2; D remains unclear. CDR3 length: 11 amino acids. The ends were cut back, 7 bases at V and 3 bases at J, with 4 bases in the middle. Germline values: CDR1 SGHRS, CDR2 YFSETQ. Here the CDR3 DNA reads TGCGCCAGCTATCACACCGGGGAGCTGTTTTTT. Protein: CASYHTGELFF.

This clonotype was observed many times. The chain links TRBV20-1 to TRBJ2-7; D is perhaps TRBD1 (6 bases). Germline V gene data show CDR1 as DFQATT and CDR2 as SNEGSKA (reference sequence). Deletions cut 1 base from V and 2 bases from J, with 12 bases between. The CDR3 extends over 14 amino acids. The CDR3 nucleotides read TGCAGTGCTAGAGGGGGGCTGGCCCCCTACGAGCAGTACTTC. This gives the protein CSARGGLAPYEQYF.

The chain combines TRBV24-1 with TRBJ2-1, with D perhaps TRBD2 (6 bases). This CDR3 spans 13 amino acids. The V and J ends lost 5 bases and 9 bases respectively, with 13 bases between them. Germline CDR1 and CDR2: KGHDR and SFDVKD. CDR3 amino acids: CATSGGAAGEQFF. The CDR3 DNA reads TGTGCCACCAGTGGCGGGGCGGCTGGTGAGCAGTTCTTC.

This clonotype was observed a handful of times. The J gene is TRBJ2-7, the V gene TRBV28, with 9 bases matching TRBD2. With 6 bases clipped from V and 7 bases from J, the junction kept 10 bases outside the gene matches. CDR3 length equals 14 residues. Per the germline V gene, CDR1 is MDHEN and CDR2 is SYDVKM. The CDR3 loop reads CASSPPGLAREQYV. The CDR3 region has the DNA TGTGCCAGCAGCCCACCGGGACTAGCTCGTGAGCAGTACGTC.

The sample holds a few counts of this clonotype. CDR3 coding DNA: TGTGCCAGCAGTGGGGACAGGGCCCGCACTGAAGCTTTCTTT. Translating it yields CASSGDRARTEAFF. V and J are TRBV28 and TRBJ1-1, with 9 nucleotides matching TRBD1. Losses at the gene ends were 5 bases for V and 4 bases for J; bases not matched to a gene: 5. The V gene's germline CDR1 is MDHEN and CDR2 SYDVKM. The CDR3 contains 14 residues. The variable domain in full, completed from reference TRBV28 and TRBJ1-1, reads DVKVTQSSRYLVKRTGEKVFLECVQDMDHENMFWYRQDPGLGLRLIYFSYDVKMKEKGDIPEGYSVSREKKERFSLILESASTNQTSMYLCASSGDRARTEAFFGQGTRLTVV.

This clonotype came up a few times. The chain joins TRBV7-9 to TRBJ1-2; no firm D call. Germline CDR1 SEHNR, CDR2 FQNEAQ (reference sequence). Trimming removed 1 base at V and 4 bases at J, with 7 bases between. CDR3 length: 13 residues. In nucleotides, the CDR3 is TGTGCCAGCAGCTTAGATGGGCTCTATGGCTACACCTTC. Protein: CASSLDGLYGYTF. Full variable domain (rest looked up from reference TRBV7-9 and TRBJ1-2): DTGVSQNPRHKITKRGQNVTFRCDPISEHNRLYWYRQTLGQGPEFLTYFQNEAQLEKSRLLSDRFSAERPKGSFSTLEIQRTEQGDSAMYLCASSLDGLYGYTFGSGTRLTVV.

The chain joins TRBV6-2 or TRBV6-3 to TRBJ2-5, with D possibly being TRBD1 or TRBD2 (6 bases each). The CDR3 length is 13 residues. Germline values: CDR1 MNHEY, CDR2 SVGEGT. The germline V and J ends were trimmed by 6 bases and 7 bases, with 15 bases remaining between them. In DNA, the CDR3 is TGTGCCAGCAGATCCGGGGGCCTTGGGACCCAGTACTTC. Its translation is CASRSGGLGTQYF.

The gene calls are TRBV5-1 and TRBJ2-3; D is unresolved. The V gene lost 0 bases and the J gene lost 2 bases, with 7 bases spanning the gap. The CDR3 is 14 residues long. Germline V gene lookup returns CDR1 SGHRS and CDR2 YFSETQ. CDR3 bases: TGCGCCAGCAGCTTGGGTCCTTTCACAGATACGCAGTATTTT. This gives the protein CASSLGPFTDTQYF. The full variable domain, in which reference TRBV5-1 and TRBJ2-3 provide the parts outside the CDR3, is KAGVTQTPRYLIKTRGQQVTLSCSPISGHRSVSWYQQTPGQGLQFLFEYFSETQRNKGNFPGRFSGRQFSNSRSEMNVSTLELGDSALYLCASSLGPFTDTQYFGPGTRLTVL.

This clonotype was observed at least ten times. The rearrangement uses TRBV2 and TRBJ2-7; possibly TRBD2 for D (5 bases). Trimming pared 7 bases from V and 6 bases from J, leaving 10 bases between. Germline assignment: CDR1 SNHLY and CDR2 FYNNEI. The CDR3 contains 11 residues. CDR3 residues: CASIRTLEQYV. The DNA for the CDR3 is TGTGCCAGCATAAGGACTCTCGAGCAGTACGTC.

The V and J genes are TRBV28 and TRBJ1-2; 8 bases map to TRBD1. With V trimmed by 3 bases and J by 6 bases, 3 bases remained unmatched. The CDR3 is 13 residues long. Germline V gene lookup returns CDR1 MDHEN and CDR2 SYDVKM. The CDR3 DNA sequence: TGTGCCAGCAGTTTGCAGGGGGCGCATGGCTACACCTTC. This encodes CASSLQGAHGYTF.

This clonotype was picked up a small number of times. The CDR3 protein is CSVYRPPTKDTEAFF. DNA for the CDR3: TGCAGCGTTTATCGTCCCCCAACTAAGGATACTGAAGCTTTCTTT. This sequence joins TRBV29-1 and TRBJ1-1; D unresolved. The CDR3 extends over 15 amino acids. The V gene lost 5 bases and the J gene lost 5 bases, with 21 bases spanning the gap. CDR1 is SQVTM, CDR2 ANQGSEA, per germline.

The table lists this clonotype with a count of one. The CDR3 region is CSVVGGAEAFF. CDR3 DNA sequence: TGCAGCGTTGTAGGAGGGGCTGAAGCTTTCTTT. The V and J genes are TRBV29-1 and TRBJ1-1, with D maybe TRBD1 (5 bases). V dropped 4 bases and J dropped 6 bases, with 9 bases sitting between them. This CDR3 region has 11 residues. In germline, CDR1 is SQVTM, CDR2 ANQGSEA. Combining the CDR3 with reference TRBV29-1 and TRBJ1-1 gives the whole variable domain SAVISQKPSRDICQRGTSLTIQCQVDSQVTMMFWYRQQPGQSLTLIATANQGSEATYESGFVIDKFPISRPNLTFSTLTVSNMSPEDSSIYLCSVVGGAEAFFGQGTRLTVV.

This clonotype has a handful of counts. The J gene is TRBJ1-3, the V gene TRBV5-4; D uncertain. Germline V gene sequence: CDR1 SGHNT, CDR2 YYREEE (reference sequence). V lost 4 bases and J 1 base, leaving 12 bases between the germline ends. CDR3 length equals 15 residues. For the CDR3, the DNA is TGTGCCAGCAGCAACGCCGCGGGTTCTGGAAACACCATATATTTT. As protein: CASSNAAGSGNTIYF.

There are a few counts of this clonotype. V gene TRBV7-2 combines with J gene TRBJ2-2; D remains unclear. Germline-derived CDR1 and CDR2 are SGHTA and FQGNSA. This CDR3 is 14 amino acids long. V lost 0 bases to trimming and J lost 2 bases, with 4 bases between them. CDR3 DNA sequence: TGTGCCAGCAGCTTAGCCTATAACACCGGGGAGCTGTTTTTT. This gives the protein CASSLAYNTGELFF.

This clonotype was observed at least ten times. The chain carries TRBV23-1 and TRBJ2-7, with a possible D match to TRBD1 (6 bases). TRBV23-1 is annotated as an ORF whose role is uncertain. The length of the CDR3 is 15 residues. Trimming left V 4 bases short and J 2 bases short, with 15 bases between. The CDR3 DNA sequence: TGCGCCAGCAGTCGAATAGGCAACAGGGCCTACGAGCAGTACTTC. Its protein product is CASSRIGNRAYEQYF.

This clonotype has only a few counts. The V call is TRBV30, the J call TRBJ2-7, with D perhaps TRBD2 (5 bases). Between the trimmed V and J ends, which lost 2 bases and 3 bases, there was a span of 14 bases. The CDR3 has 14 residues. Germline CDR1 GTSNPN, CDR2 SVGIG (reference sequence). The CDR3 DNA is TGTGCCTGGAGTAAGTTCGTGAGCGGCTACGAGCAGTACTTC. This sequence encodes CAWSKFVSGYEQYF.

At least ten counts were recorded for this clonotype. The junction departs from germline at one end; a sequencing error may be responsible. The rearrangement links TRBV5-1 to TRBJ1-1, with D tentatively TRBD1 (5 bases). The CDR3 totals 15 residues. CDR1 is SGHRS and CDR2 is YFSETQ in the germline V gene. The CDR3: CTSSLELRGVTEAFF. For the CDR3, the DNA is TGCACCAGCAGCTTGGAGTTGCGGGGGGTCACTGAAGCTTTCTTT. Together with reference TRBV5-1 and TRBJ1-1, the CDR3 gives the full variable domain: KAGVTQTPRYLIKTRGQQVTLSCSPISGHRSVSWYQQTPGQGLQFLFEYFSETQRNKGNFPGRFSGRQFSNSRSEMNVSTLELGDSALYLCTSSLELRGVTEAFFGQGTRLTVV.

This clonotype has more than one count but fewer than ten. The chain carries TRBV2 and TRBJ1-6, with 7 nucleotides matching TRBD1. The CDR3 is made up of 16 amino acids. Germline V gene sequence: CDR1 SNHLY, CDR2 FYNNEI. Losses at the gene ends were 5 bases for V and 6 bases for J; bases not matched to a gene: 10. The CDR3 sequence: CASSPPRGDSNSPLHF. For the CDR3, the DNA is TGTGCCAGCAGTCCTCCTCGCGGGGACAGTAATTCACCCCTCCACTTT.

This chain connects TRBV7-9 to TRBJ1-1; D gene uncertain. V was cut by 3 bases and J by 6 bases, with 8 bases left in between. Germline-derived CDR1 and CDR2 are SEHNR and FQNEAQ (reference sequence). The CDR3 has 12 amino acids. CDR3 amino acids: CASSFGSPEAFF. The CDR3 DNA reads TGTGCCAGCAGCTTCGGTAGCCCTGAAGCTTTCTTT.